This TCR beta chain is from a study of identical twins. Whole-study findings and limits: Models came in too low on out-of-frame TCR alpha sharing in monozygotic twins.

Template switching supplied a universal primer site; unique molecular identifiers were carried on the cDNA. Via MiXCR, TCRdb re-called the 5' RACE reads, giving one row per CDR3 protein. Of about 240,000 distinct CDR3 sequences listed, 10% to 13% are singletons. The CDR3 consists of 13 residues. V was clipped by 3 bases and J by 9 bases, with 15 bases between them. Germline V gives CDR1 SGHDN, CDR2 FVKESK. This clonotype was observed many times. As yet, its antigen is unknown. The source is a man aged 50 to 59 in good health. The sample comprised memory T cells sorted from blood. This rearrangement joins TRBV14 to TRBJ2-7; D is unresolved. Here the CDR3 reads CASSQLAGLGQYF. The CDR3 nucleotides read TGTGCCAGCAGCCAGCTCGCAGGCCTCGGGCAGTACTTC.